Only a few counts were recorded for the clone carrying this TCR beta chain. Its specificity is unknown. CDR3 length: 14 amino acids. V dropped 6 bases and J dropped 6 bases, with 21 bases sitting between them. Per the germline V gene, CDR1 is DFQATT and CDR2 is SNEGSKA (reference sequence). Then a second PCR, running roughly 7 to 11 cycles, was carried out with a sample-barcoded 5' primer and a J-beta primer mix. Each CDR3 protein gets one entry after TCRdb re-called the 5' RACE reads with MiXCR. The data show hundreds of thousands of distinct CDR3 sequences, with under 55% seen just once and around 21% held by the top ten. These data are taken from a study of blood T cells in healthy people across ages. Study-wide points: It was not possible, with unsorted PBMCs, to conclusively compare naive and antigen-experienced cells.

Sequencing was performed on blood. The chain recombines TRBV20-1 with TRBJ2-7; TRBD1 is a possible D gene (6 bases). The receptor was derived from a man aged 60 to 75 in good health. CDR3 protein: CSALAPGQGPEQYF. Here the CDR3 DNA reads TGCAGTGCCTTAGCCCCGGGACAAGGGCCCGAGCAGTACTTC.